The 7 T cell receptor beta chains below were found in one sample sequenced in a study of cytomegalovirus exposure and HLA in healthy donors. PCR primers comprised 60 Vbeta and 13 Jbeta primers. Sequencing was performed with immunoSEQ multiplex PCR; in TCRdb, only in-frame clones are kept and a portion is missing. The sample holds around 190,000 clones, approximately 84% seen once. Sequencing was done on a sample of PBMCs. The receptor set was obtained from a female donor in good health and CMV-seronegative.

For this clone: This CDR3 is also generated by other DNA sequences in the sample. The chain employs TRBV27 and TRBJ2-7, with TRBD1 as a possible D gene (5 bases). CDR1 is MNHEY and CDR2 is SMNVEV in the germline V gene (reference sequence). This CDR3 contains 13 residues. Trimming shortened V by 3 bases and J by 2 bases, and 8 bases separated the two germline ends. CDR3: CASSFQGTYEQYF. In DNA, the CDR3 is TGTGCCAGCAGTTTTCAGGGAACCTACGAGCAGTACTTC.

A single count supports this clone. The CDR3 region is CASRPTGTSGSGVLFF. The CDR3 nucleotides are TGTGCCAGCAGGCCAACCGGGACTAGCGGGAGCGGTGTTCTGTTTTTT. This chain uses TRBV6-6 with TRBJ2-2, with 14 bases lining up with TRBD2. Germline V lookup: CDR1 MNHNY, CDR2 SVGAGI (reference sequence). The V segment lost 6 bases and the J segment 14 bases; nucleotides outside the gene matches: 14. The CDR3 consists of 16 residues.

V usage is TRBV6-5 and J usage is TRBJ1-3; a possible D gene is TRBD1 (6 bases). The CDR3 contains 15 residues. Trimming cost V 1 base and J 8 bases, with 15 bases left between them. CDR1 and CDR2 (germline): MNHEY, SVGAGI. The CDR3 nucleotides read TGTGCCAGCAGTTACTTAACAGGGAATGGGCACACCATATATTTT. Translated: CASSYLTGNGHTIYF.

The V gene is TRBV19, the J gene TRBJ2-1, with a weak D call TRBD1 (5 bases). Trimming cost V 4 bases and J 10 bases, with 11 bases left between them. The germline gives CDR1 LNHDA, CDR2 SQIVND (reference sequence). The length of the CDR3 is 12 residues. CDR3 sequence reads: CASSTFWTEQFF. CDR3 bases: TGTGCCAGTAGTACCTTTTGGACAGAGCAGTTCTTC.

About this clone itself: An end of the junction does not agree with germline; a read error may underlie this. CDR3 sequence reads: CSSKLPGLAGVMQETQYF. Written as DNA, the CDR3 is TGTTCCAGCAAGCTGCCGGGACTAGCGGGAGTGATGCAAGAGACCCAGTACTTC. This chain links TRBV7-9 with TRBJ2-5, with 14 positions matching TRBD2. Germline V lookup: CDR1 SEHNR, CDR2 FQNEAQ (reference sequence). The CDR3 spans 18 residues.

The CDR3 DNA sequence: TGTGCCAGCACTAGCGGGGTTTGGAACATTCAGTACTTC. Translation gives CASTSGVWNIQYF. The rearrangement uses TRBV2 and TRBJ2-4, with 9 bases lining up with TRBD2. CDR3 length: 13 residues. Germline values: CDR1 SNHLY, CDR2 FYNNEI. The ends lost 7 bases at V and 7 bases at J; junction bases unmatched: 5.

Of note for this clone: The junction differs from germline at one of its ends, possibly a read error. This chain uses TRBV19 with TRBJ2-4, with D tentatively TRBD1 (5 bases). Germline CDR1 and CDR2: LNHDA and SQIVND (reference sequence). The CDR3 length is 17 residues. The CDR3 nucleotides are TGTGCCAGCAGTAAGCCCGTGGGTTGGGGCGCCAAAAACATTCAGTACTTC. It yields the protein CASSKPVGWGAKNIQYF.